These 27 T cell receptor beta chains share one sample of origin, sequenced in a study of cytomegalovirus exposure and HLA in healthy donors. PCR used 60 Vbeta primers and 13 Jbeta primers. Produced via immunoSEQ multiplex PCR; TCRdb's table is partial and in-frame only. The data hold about 140,000 clones, with 70% to 85% observed a single time. The sequencing sample was made of PBMCs. The receptors come from a woman aged 60 to 75 in good health and CMV-seropositive.

This clone was seen a single time. The chain carries TRBV4-3 and TRBJ2-3; D uncertain. Trimming removed 2 bases at V and 2 bases at J, with 8 bases between. CDR1 LGHNA and CDR2 YSLEER come from the germline V gene. The CDR3 length is 14 residues. CDR3: CASSQLGYTDTQYF. In DNA, the CDR3 is TGCGCCAGCAGCCAATTGGGCTACACAGATACGCAGTATTTT.

This chain links TRBV18 with TRBJ1-1, with 9 positions matching TRBD1. This CDR3 region has 15 residues. CDR1 KGHSH and CDR2 LQKENI come from the germline V gene. V was clipped by 5 bases and J by 3 bases; unmatched bases: 7. Written as DNA, the CDR3 is TGTGCCAGCTCATCCCGGACAGGGGACGACACTGAAGCTTTCTTT. This encodes CASSSRTGDDTEAFF.

The rearrangement joins TRBV9 to TRBJ2-2; TRBD2 aligns across 7 bases. Germline values: CDR1 SGDLS, CDR2 YYNGEE. The length of the CDR3 is 17 residues. J gave up 3 bases and V 2 bases, and 10 bases lay outside the gene matches. The CDR3 is CASSVPAGNGDTGELFF. The CDR3 region has the DNA TGTGCCAGCAGCGTCCCAGCGGGAAATGGTGACACCGGGGAGCTGTTTTTT.

The chain links TRBV7-2 to TRBJ1-4; maybe TRBD1 (6 bases). CDR3 length: 14 amino acids. The V end was cut by 6 bases, the J end by 7 bases, with 15 bases between. Germline V lookup: CDR1 SGHTA, CDR2 FQGNSA. DNA of the CDR3: TGTGCCAGCAGGGGGGCAGCACAGGCTGAAAAACTGTTTTTT. It yields the protein CASRGAAQAEKLFF.

The chain carries TRBV19 and TRBJ2-7, with a possible D match to TRBD2 (6 bases). In germline, CDR1 is LNHDA, CDR2 SQIVND (reference sequence). The CDR3 extends over 11 amino acids. Trimming cost V 8 bases and J 5 bases, with 10 bases left between them. CDR3 nucleotides: TGTGCCAGTTGGGGCGGGAACGAGCAGTACTTC. It yields the protein CASWGGNEQYF.

The chain links TRBV14 to TRBJ1-2; D might be TRBD1 (6 bases). Germline loops: CDR1 SGHDN, CDR2 FVKESK. This CDR3 comprises 13 residues. The ends were cut back, 6 bases at V and 3 bases at J, with 11 bases in the middle. DNA for the CDR3: TGTGCCAGCAGTTTGCACAGGGACTATGGCTACACCTTC. Translation gives CASSLHRDYGYTF.

The chain carries TRBV11-3 and TRBJ2-2, with TRBD1 matching over 7 bases. CDR3 length: 15 residues. Germline V gives CDR1 SGHNT, CDR2 YENEEA. Germline trimming cut 6 bases from V and 5 bases from J; bases unmatched to any gene: 9. The CDR3 spells CASRRRLQGTGELFF. The CDR3 DNA follows: TGTGCCAGCAGGCGCCGTTTACAGGGGACCGGGGAGCTGTTTTTT.

This clone appeared a few times. This chain links TRBV5-1 with TRBJ1-5; D is possibly TRBD1 (6 bases). CDR3 length: 15 residues. Per the germline V gene, CDR1 is SGHRS and CDR2 is YFSETQ. Trimming left V 4 bases short and J 5 bases short, with 16 bases between. This CDR3 is CASSPSGQSDQPQHF. DNA of the CDR3: TGCGCCAGCAGCCCGTCTGGACAGTCTGATCAGCCCCAGCATTTT.

This clone has only a few counts. CDR3 amino acids: CASSGQGKIEAFF. CDR3 sequence (DNA): TGTGCCAGCAGCGGACAGGGAAAGATTGAAGCTTTCTTT. The V gene is TRBV6-6, the J gene TRBJ1-1; 8 bases match TRBD1. The J segment lost 7 bases and the V segment lost 6 bases, leaving 7 bases of the junction unmatched. There are 13 residues in the CDR3. Germline V gives CDR1 MNHNY, CDR2 SVGAGI (reference sequence).

This clone was observed a single time. The chain recombines TRBV19 with TRBJ2-1; D remains unclear. The CDR3 runs to 16 residues. Trimming stripped 1 base from V and 2 bases from J, with 12 bases between. Germline CDR1 reads LNHDA; CDR2 reads SQIVND (reference sequence). The CDR3 sequence is CASSIASNSPYNEQFF. The CDR3 nucleotides read TGTGCCAGTAGTATAGCGTCTAACTCCCCCTACAATGAGCAGTTCTTC.

This clone was detected only once. An end of the junction differs from the germline gene, which may be a read error. V gene TRBV9 combines with J gene TRBJ1-3, with TRBD1 as a possible D gene (5 bases). This CDR3 spans 15 amino acids. Germline CDR1 reads SGDLS; CDR2 reads YYNGEE. The CDR3 region is CASSVDLGTGSTIYF. As DNA, the CDR3 is TGTGCCAGCAGCGTAGATTTGGGGACTGGAAGCACCATATATTTT.

V usage is TRBV5-1 and J usage is TRBJ2-3; 12 bases line up with TRBD2. Germline V gene lookup returns CDR1 SGHRS and CDR2 YFSETQ. This CDR3 has 15 amino acids. The J segment lost 5 bases and the V segment lost 0 bases, leaving 1 base of the junction unmatched. The CDR3 DNA sequence: TGCGCCAGCAGCTTGGGACTAGCGGGAGTAGATACGCAGTATTTT. Translating it yields CASSLGLAGVDTQYF. The whole variable domain, remainder taken from reference TRBV5-1 and TRBJ2-3, is KAGVTQTPRYLIKTRGQQVTLSCSPISGHRSVSWYQQTPGQGLQFLFEYFSETQRNKGNFPGRFSGRQFSNSRSEMNVSTLELGDSALYLCASSLGLAGVDTQYFGPGTRLTVL.

V gene TRBV4-1 combines with J gene TRBJ2-7; no clear D. The V gene lost 1 base and the J gene lost 2 bases, with 12 bases spanning the gap. The CDR3 is made up of 15 amino acids. Germline V lookup: CDR1 MGHRA, CDR2 YSYEKL. In DNA, the CDR3 is TGCGCCAGCAGCCAAGGGATGGGCGTGACCTACGAGCAGTACTTC. Residues: CASSQGMGVTYEQYF.

The chain combines TRBV19 with TRBJ2-1; 7 bases map to TRBD2. The germline V gene encodes CDR1 LNHDA and CDR2 SQIVND (reference sequence). J was trimmed by 0 bases and V by 5 bases; bases with no gene match: 4. This CDR3 is 15 amino acids long. Here the CDR3 reads CASSPGGSSYNEQFF. The CDR3 coding sequence is TGTGCCAGTAGTCCCGGGGGGAGCTCCTACAATGAGCAGTTCTTC.

This chain connects TRBV13 to TRBJ2-1; tentative D call: TRBD2 (6 bases). Trimming took 5 bases from V and 6 from J, leaving 8 bases between them. The CDR3 is made up of 12 amino acids. Germline V lookup: CDR1 PRHDT, CDR2 FYEKMQ (reference sequence). The DNA of the CDR3 is TGTGCCAGCAGCGCGACTAGCAATGAGCAGTTCTTC. Residues: CASSATSNEQFF.

The rearrangement uses TRBV13 and TRBJ1-3; D uncertain. Deletions cut 4 bases from V and 8 bases from J, with 12 bases between. Per the germline V gene, CDR1 is PRHDT and CDR2 is FYEKMQ (reference sequence). The CDR3 covers 13 residues. CDR3 coding DNA: TGTGCCAGCAGCTCCCCCCGGGGAGACACCATATATTTT. Encoded protein: CASSSPRGDTIYF.

The chain employs TRBV7-2 and TRBJ2-2, with D perhaps TRBD1 (6 bases). Germline CDR1 is SGHTA and CDR2 is FQGNSA. Trimming removed 5 bases from V and 5 bases from J, with 18 bases in between. The CDR3 loop spans 16 amino acids. CDR3 region: CASSPIPTRGTGELFF. DNA for the CDR3: TGTGCCAGCAGCCCGATACCGACAAGGGGGACCGGGGAGCTGTTTTTT.

The chain employs TRBV6-5 and TRBJ1-6; TRBD1 matches 11 bases. Per the germline V gene, CDR1 is MNHEY and CDR2 is SVGAGI. Trimming removed 6 bases from V and 9 bases from J; junction bases left unmatched: 7. There are 15 residues in the CDR3. CDR3 nucleotide sequence: TGTGCCAGCAGGCTCCGGGACAGGGGGATTTCACCCCTCCACTTT. Residues: CASRLRDRGISPLHF.

This chain uses TRBV6-5 with TRBJ1-1; D uncertain. This CDR3 contains 15 residues. V gave up 0 bases and J gave up 0 bases, with 8 bases separating them. Germline CDR1 and CDR2: MNHEY and SVGAGI. CDR3 bases: TGTGCCAGCAGTTACTCCAGGATCCTGAACACTGAAGCTTTCTTT. Its translation is CASSYSRILNTEAFF.

V gene TRBV5-1 combines with J gene TRBJ1-5; TRBD1 aligns across 12 bases. The CDR3 spans 18 residues. The V and J ends lost 4 bases and 2 bases, in that order; junction bases with no gene match: 10. Germline V gene data show CDR1 as SGHRS and CDR2 as YFSETQ. The CDR3 nucleotides are TGCGCCAGCAGCCCCGGGACAGGGGGCAAGATAGGCAATCAGCCCCAGCATTTT. The encoded protein is CASSPGTGGKIGNQPQHF.

This chain links TRBV28 with TRBJ2-5, with a tentative D call TRBD2 (5 bases). CDR3 length equals 14 residues. The ends were cut back, 6 bases at V and 2 bases at J, with 13 bases in the middle. Germline CDR1 MDHEN, CDR2 SYDVKM. CDR3: CASSHSAAQETQYF. DNA of the CDR3: TGTGCCAGCAGCCATTCAGCGGCTCAAGAGACCCAGTACTTC.

The chain joins TRBV7-9 to TRBJ2-6, with D possibly matching TRBD1 (5 bases). This CDR3 has 15 amino acids. Between the trimmed V and J ends, which lost 6 bases and 6 bases, there was a span of 15 bases. Germline V gene sequence: CDR1 SEHNR, CDR2 FQNEAQ (reference sequence). DNA for the CDR3: TGTGCCAGCAGGGACACAGGTCCACTGGCCAACGTCCTGACTTTC. Translating gives CASRDTGPLANVLTF.

V is TRBV25-1 and J is TRBJ2-3, with D unresolved. The CDR3 totals 12 residues. Trimming removed 3 bases from V and 2 bases from J, with 3 bases in between. Per the germline V gene, CDR1 is MGHDK and CDR2 is SYGVNS. The DNA of the CDR3 is TGTGCCAGCAGTGATCTCACAGATACGCAGTATTTT. Translating it yields CASSDLTDTQYF. Full variable domain (missing parts from reference TRBV25-1 and TRBJ2-3): EADIYQTPRYLVIGTGKKITLECSQTMGHDKMYWYQQDPGMELHLIHYSYGVNSTEKGDLSSESTVSRIRTEHFPLTLESARPSHTSQYLCASSDLTDTQYFGPGTRLTVL.

The chain carries TRBV4-1 and TRBJ2-1, with 9 bases identical to TRBD2. Germline trimming cut 1 base from V and 9 bases from J; bases unmatched to any gene: 7. Per germline, CDR1 MGHRA and CDR2 YSYEKL. The CDR3 has 15 amino acids. CDR3 protein: CASSQVPGLAVEQFF. CDR3 DNA sequence: TGCGCCAGCAGCCAAGTTCCGGGACTAGCCGTTGAGCAGTTCTTC.

This clone was counted ten times or more. The chain has TRBV28 and TRBJ1-5, with 10 bases matching TRBD1. V gave up 3 bases and J gave up 4 bases; unmatched junction bases: 12. Germline V gene sequence: CDR1 MDHEN, CDR2 SYDVKM. The CDR3 covers 18 residues. CDR3 in DNA: TGTGCCAGCAGTTTGAGGGACAGGGGTCTCCGACCTAATCAGCCCCAGCATTTT. This translates into CASSLRDRGLRPNQPQHF. Drawing the rest from reference TRBV28 and TRBJ1-5, the complete variable domain is DVKVTQSSRYLVKRTGEKVFLECVQDMDHENMFWYRQDPGLGLRLIYFSYDVKMKEKGDIPEGYSVSREKKERFSLILESASTNQTSMYLCASSLRDRGLRPNQPQHFGDGTRLSIL.

V usage is TRBV4-2 and J usage is TRBJ2-1, with 11 bases that match TRBD1. Per germline, CDR1 LGHNA and CDR2 YNFKEQ. V trimming: 1 base; J trimming: 10 bases; junction bases outside the gene matches: 9. The CDR3 runs 16 residues. The DNA for the CDR3 is TGTGCCAGCAGCCAAGTAGTAGGACAGGGGGCCGGGGAGCAGTTCTTC. Translated: CASSQVVGQGAGEQFF.

The chain joins TRBV18 to TRBJ2-1; 11 nucleotides align to TRBD2. The J segment lost 0 bases and the V segment lost 5 bases, leaving 3 bases of the junction unmatched. The germline V gene encodes CDR1 KGHSH and CDR2 LQKENI. This CDR3 is 16 amino acids long. CDR3 loop: CASSITSGSSYNEQFF. The CDR3, as DNA: TGTGCCAGCTCAATTACTAGCGGGAGCTCCTACAATGAGCAGTTCTTC.